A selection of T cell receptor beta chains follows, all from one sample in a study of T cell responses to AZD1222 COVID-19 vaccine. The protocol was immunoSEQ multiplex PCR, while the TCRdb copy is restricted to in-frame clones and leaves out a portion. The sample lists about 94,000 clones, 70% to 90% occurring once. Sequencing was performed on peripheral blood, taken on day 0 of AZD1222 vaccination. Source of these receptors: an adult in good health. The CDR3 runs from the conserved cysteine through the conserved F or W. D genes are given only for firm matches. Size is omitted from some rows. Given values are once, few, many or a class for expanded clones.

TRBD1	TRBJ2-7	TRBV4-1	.	CASSQGTGGPSYEQYF	TGCGCCAGCAGCCAAGGGACAGGGGGCCCCTCCTACGAGCAGTACTTC
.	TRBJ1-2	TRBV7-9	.	CASSLAQVNNYGYTF	TGTGCCAGCAGCTTAGCACAGGTGAATAACTATGGCTACACCTTC
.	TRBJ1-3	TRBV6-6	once	CASSQRALGAGNTIYF	TGTGCCAGCAGCCAGAGGGCGTTAGGGGCTGGAAACACCATATATTTT
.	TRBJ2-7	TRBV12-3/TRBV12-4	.	CASSAGINGEQYF	TGTGCCAGCAGCGCCGGGATTAACGGCGAGCAGTACTTC
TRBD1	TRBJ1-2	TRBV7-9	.	CASSLSTGNYGYTF	TGTGCCAGCAGCCTATCGACAGGGAACTATGGCTACACCTTC
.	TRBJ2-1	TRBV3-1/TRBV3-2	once	CASSQPRYGQFF	TGTGCCAGCAGCCAACCTAGGTACGGGCAGTTCTTC
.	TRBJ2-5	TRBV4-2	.	CASSHEGPLWRGSETQYF	TGTGCCAGCAGCCATGAAGGGCCTTTATGGCGGGGCTCGGAGACCCAGTACTTC
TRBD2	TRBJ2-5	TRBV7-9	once	CASSLDSLAGAQYF	TGTGCCAGCAGCTTAGACTCCCTAGCGGGGGCCCAGTACTTC
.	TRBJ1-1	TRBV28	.	CAPGGGRTAEAFF	TGTGCCCCCGGCGGGGGGCGCACGGCTGAAGCTTTCTTT
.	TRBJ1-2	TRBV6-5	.	CASGRGGLPNYGYTF	TGTGCCAGCGGCCGCGGGGGCCTACCTAACTATGGCTACACCTTC
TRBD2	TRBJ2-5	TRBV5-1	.	CASSLRLAVNQETQYF	TGCGCCAGCAGCTTGAGACTAGCGGTCAATCAAGAGACCCAGTACTTC
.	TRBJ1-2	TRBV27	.	CASTWRKTGFNYGYTF	TGTGCCAGCACCTGGAGGAAGACAGGATTTAACTATGGCTACACCTTC
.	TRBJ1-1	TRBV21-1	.	CASTQLVRGPEAFF	TGTGCCAGCACCCAACTTGTTCGGGGACCTGAAGCTTTCTTT
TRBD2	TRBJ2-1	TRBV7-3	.	CASSLNGGGSYEQFF	TGTGCCAGCAGCTTAAATGGCGGGGGGTCGTACGAGCAGTTCTTC
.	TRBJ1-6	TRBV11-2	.	CASIAYPGSGAPLHF	TGTGCCAGCATAGCTTACCCAGGGAGTGGGGCACCCCTCCACTTT
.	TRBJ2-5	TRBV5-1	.	CASSLVGMGAHETQYF	TGCGCCAGCAGCTTGGTGGGGATGGGGGCGCATGAGACCCAGTACTTC
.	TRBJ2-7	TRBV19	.	CASSDPVEQYF	TGTGCCAGTAGTGACCCGGTGGAGCAGTACTTC
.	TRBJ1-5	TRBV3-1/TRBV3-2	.	CASSEGVGSGQPQHF	TGTGCCAGCAGCGAGGGGGTTGGTTCTGGTCAGCCCCAGCATTTT
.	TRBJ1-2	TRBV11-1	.	CASSLGTGDYGYTF	TGTGCCAGCAGCTTAGGCACAGGTGACTATGGCTACACCTTC
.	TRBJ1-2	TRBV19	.	CASSNRDYGYTF	TGTGCCAGTAGTAACAGGGACTATGGCTACACCTTC
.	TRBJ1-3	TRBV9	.	CASSVVSAFSGNTIYF	TGTGCCAGCAGCGTAGTGTCAGCATTCTCTGGAAACACCATATATTTT
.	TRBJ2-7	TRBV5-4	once	CASSLAPGDEQYF	TGTGCCAGCAGCTTGGCCCCAGGGGACGAGCAGTACTTC
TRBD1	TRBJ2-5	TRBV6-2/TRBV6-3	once	CASSYRPTGGAETQYF	TGTGCCAGCAGTTACCGCCCGACAGGGGGCGCAGAGACCCAGTACTTC
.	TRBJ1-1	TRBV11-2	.	CASSQYSNTEAFF	TGTGCCAGCAGCCAATATTCGAACACTGAAGCTTTCTTT
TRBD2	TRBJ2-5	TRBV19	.	CASSWASGGPPQETQYF	TGTGCCAGTAGTTGGGCTAGCGGGGGGCCTCCCCAAGAGACCCAGTACTTC
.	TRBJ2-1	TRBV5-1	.	CASSLKGPNNEQFF	TGCGCCAGCAGCTTAAAGGGGCCAAACAATGAGCAGTTCTTC
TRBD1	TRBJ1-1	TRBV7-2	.	CASRPQGAGNTEAFF	TGTGCCAGCAGGCCACAGGGGGCAGGCAACACTGAAGCTTTCTTT
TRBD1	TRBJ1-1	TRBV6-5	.	CASGGQGITEAFF	TGTGCCAGCGGCGGACAGGGGATCACTGAAGCTTTCTTT
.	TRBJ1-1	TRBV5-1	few	CASSLVLGPTEAFF	TGCGCCAGCAGCTTGGTCTTAGGGCCGACTGAAGCTTTCTTT
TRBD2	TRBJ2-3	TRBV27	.	CASPLAGGTDTQYF	TGTGCCAGCCCACTAGCGGGGGGCACAGATACGCAGTATTTT
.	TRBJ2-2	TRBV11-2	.	CASSLRAGKTGELFF	TGTGCCAGCAGCTTAAGGGCAGGGAAAACCGGGGAGCTGTTTTTT
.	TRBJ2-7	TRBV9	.	CASSVSERGGMDEQYF	TGTGCCAGCAGCGTATCCGAGAGGGGGGGTATGGACGAGCAGTACTTC
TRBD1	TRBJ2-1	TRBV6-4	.	CASSQTGAYNEQFF	TGTGCCAGCTCCCAAACAGGGGCCTACAATGAGCAGTTCTTC
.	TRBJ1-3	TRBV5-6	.	CASSFRESSGNTIYF	TGTGCCAGCAGCTTCAGGGAAAGCTCTGGAAACACCATATATTTT
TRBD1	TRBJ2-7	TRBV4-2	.	CASSRIGTDYEQYF	TGTGCCAGCAGCCGGATAGGGACAGATTACGAGCAGTACTTC
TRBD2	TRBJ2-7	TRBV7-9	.	CASSPRTSAEQYF	TGTGCCAGCAGCCCTCGGACTAGCGCCGAGCAGTACTTC
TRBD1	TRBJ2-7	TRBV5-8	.	CASSLSPALWTGGYEQYF	TGTGCCAGCAGCTTGTCCCCGGCTCTCTGGACAGGGGGCTACGAGCAGTACTTC
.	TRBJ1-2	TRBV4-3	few	CASSQDLGVGYGYTF	TGCGCCAGCAGCCAAGATTTAGGGGTTGGCTATGGCTACACCTTC
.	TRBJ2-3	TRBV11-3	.	CASSWGGTDTQYF	TGTGCCAGCAGCTGGGGGGGCACAGATACGCAGTATTTT
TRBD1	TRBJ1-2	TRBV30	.	CAWSQTGKYGYTF	TGTGCCTGGTCCCAGACAGGGAAGTATGGCTACACCTTC
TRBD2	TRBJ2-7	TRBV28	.	CASSLSILGIAGGYEQYF	TGTGCCAGCAGTTTAAGTATTCTAGGAATAGCGGGGGGGTACGAGCAGTACTTC
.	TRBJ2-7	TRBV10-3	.	CAISESTGTYEQYF	TGTGCCATCAGTGAGTCGACAGGAACCTACGAGCAGTACTTC
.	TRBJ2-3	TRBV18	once	CASSSRRFTDTQYF	TGTGCCAGCTCGTCCCGCAGATTCACAGATACGCAGTATTTT
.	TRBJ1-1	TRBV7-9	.	CASSLSSPTEAFF	TGTGCCAGCAGCTTATCTTCCCCGACTGAAGCTTTCTTT
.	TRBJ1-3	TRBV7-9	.	CASSLIAASGDTIYF	TGTGCCAGCAGCTTAATCGCCGCATCCGGGGACACCATATATTTT
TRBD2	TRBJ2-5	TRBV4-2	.	CASSQAGGQETQYF	TGTGCCAGCAGCCAAGCGGGGGGGCAAGAGACCCAGTACTTC
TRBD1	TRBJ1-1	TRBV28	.	CASNLLQGFAEAFF	TGTGCCAGTAACTTATTACAGGGGTTCGCTGAAGCTTTCTTT
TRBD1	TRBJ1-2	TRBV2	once	CASRPGTVYGYTF	TGTGCCAGCAGACCTGGGACAGTCTATGGCTACACCTTC
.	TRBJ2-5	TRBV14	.	CASSVDRETQYF	TGTGCCAGCAGCGTTGACCGGGAGACCCAGTACTTC
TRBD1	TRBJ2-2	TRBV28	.	CATGTVSTGELFF	TGTGCCACTGGGACAGTATCCACCGGGGAGCTGTTTTTT
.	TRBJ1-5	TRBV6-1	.	CASSGDQGFSNQPQHF	TGTGCCAGCAGTGGAGACCAGGGGTTTAGCAATCAGCCCCAGCATTTT
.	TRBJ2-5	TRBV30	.	CAWSVKVLRQETQYF	TGTGCCTGGAGTGTAAAGGTTTTACGGCAAGAGACCCAGTACTTC
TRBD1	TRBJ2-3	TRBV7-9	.	CASSFGWTGGDTQYF	TGTGCCAGCAGCTTTGGATGGACAGGGGGAGATACGCAGTATTTT
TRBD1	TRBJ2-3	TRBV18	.	CASSRDRPSSTDTQYF	TGTGCCAGCTCCCGGGACAGGCCGTCTAGCACAGATACGCAGTATTTT